Detailed here is one TCR beta chain. Antigen: not known. TCRdb's table, derived via immunoSEQ multiplex PCR, lists solely in-frame clones and lacks some. The top ten hold approximately 3.1% of the sample, which has some 150,000 clones, roughly 91% seen once. The CDR3 has 13 residues. Looked up from germline, CDR1 is MNHNY and CDR2 is SVGAGI (reference sequence). V lost 2 bases, J lost 9 bases, and 13 bases lay in between. The data belong to a study of cytomegalovirus exposure and HLA in healthy donors. Notes on the study in general: Overall, approximately 180 TCR beta chains were annotated as cytomegalovirus-associated. Rarity marked most TCR sequences, yet some public TCRs occurred in many donors.

The chain combines TRBV6-6 with TRBJ2-5; D may be TRBD2 (6 bases). Material: PBMCs. The clonotype comes from a man between 18 and 29 years old in good health and CMV-seronegative. This CDR3 is CASSYLTGGPQYF. The CDR3 region has the DNA TGTGCCAGCAGTTACCTTACAGGAGGGCCCCAGTACTTC.